This TCR beta chain is drawn from a study of early T cells in non-severe SARS-CoV-2 infection. Findings and caveats of the study: The matching step, a VDJdb search, favored anti-spike CD8 responses and missed private and CD4 specificities.

This clonotype was counted a few times. The antigen is not known. The CDR3 spans 17 residues. Germline CDR1 is MGHRA and CDR2 is YSYEKL. The trim removed 0 bases at V and 7 bases at J, leaving 9 bases unmatched. Separate cDNA molecules each had unique molecular identifiers attached to them. TCRdb reanalysed the 5' RACE reads using MiXCR and keeps one entry per CDR3 protein. The sample lists approximately 62,000 distinct CDR3 sequences, approximately 12% seen once, with under 4.5% in the top ten. Sequences were obtained from whole blood. This receptor was taken from an adult who was a healthcare worker with PCR-confirmed SARS-CoV-2 infection or an uninfected control (not recorded which). The chain recombines TRBV4-1 with TRBJ2-2, with 9 bases aligning to TRBD1. CDR3 sequence: CASSQEPTGGSGGELFF. CDR3 bases: TGCGCCAGCAGCCAAGAACCGACAGGGGGTAGTGGCGGGGAGCTGTTTTTT.